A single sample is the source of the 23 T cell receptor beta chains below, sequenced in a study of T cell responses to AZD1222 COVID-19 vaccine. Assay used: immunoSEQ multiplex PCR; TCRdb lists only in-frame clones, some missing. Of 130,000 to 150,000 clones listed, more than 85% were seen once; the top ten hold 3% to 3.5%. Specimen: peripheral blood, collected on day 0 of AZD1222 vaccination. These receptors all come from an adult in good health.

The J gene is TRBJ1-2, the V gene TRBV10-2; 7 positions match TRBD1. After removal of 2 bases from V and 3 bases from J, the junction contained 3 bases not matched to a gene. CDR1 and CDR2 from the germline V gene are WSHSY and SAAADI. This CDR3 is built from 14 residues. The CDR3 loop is CASSEHDRDYGYTF. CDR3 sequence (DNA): TGCGCCAGCAGTGAGCATGACAGGGACTATGGCTACACCTTC.

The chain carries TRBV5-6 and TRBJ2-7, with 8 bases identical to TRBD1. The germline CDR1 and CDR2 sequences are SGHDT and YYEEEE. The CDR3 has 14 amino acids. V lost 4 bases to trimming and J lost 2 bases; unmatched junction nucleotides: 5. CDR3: CASSGYRGTYEQYF. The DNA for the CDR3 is TGTGCCAGCAGCGGGTACAGGGGGACCTACGAGCAGTACTTC.

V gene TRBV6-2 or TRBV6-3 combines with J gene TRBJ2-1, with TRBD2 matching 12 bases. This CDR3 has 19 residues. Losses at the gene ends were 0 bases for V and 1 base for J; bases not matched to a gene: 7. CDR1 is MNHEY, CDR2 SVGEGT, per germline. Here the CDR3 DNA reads TGTGCCAGCAGTTACTCGTTCGTTCTAGCGGGAGGGTCCTACAATGAGCAGTTCTTC. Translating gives CASSYSFVLAGGSYNEQFF.

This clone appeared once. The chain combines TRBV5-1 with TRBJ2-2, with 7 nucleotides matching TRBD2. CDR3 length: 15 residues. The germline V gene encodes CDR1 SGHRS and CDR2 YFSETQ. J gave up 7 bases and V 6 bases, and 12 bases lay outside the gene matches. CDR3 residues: CASNPTSGTVGELFF. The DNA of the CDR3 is TGCGCCAGCAACCCTACCAGCGGGACTGTCGGGGAGCTGTTTTTT.

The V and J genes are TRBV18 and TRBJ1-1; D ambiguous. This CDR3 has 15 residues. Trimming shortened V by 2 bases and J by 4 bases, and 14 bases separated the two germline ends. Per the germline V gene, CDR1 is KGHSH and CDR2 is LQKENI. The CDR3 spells CASSPISTVTTEAFF. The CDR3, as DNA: TGTGCCAGCTCACCAATCTCGACCGTAACCACTGAAGCTTTCTTT.

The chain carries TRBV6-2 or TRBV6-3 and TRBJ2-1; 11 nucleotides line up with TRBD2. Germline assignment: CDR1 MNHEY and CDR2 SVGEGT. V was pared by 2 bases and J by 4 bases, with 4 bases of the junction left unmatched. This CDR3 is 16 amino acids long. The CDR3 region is CASSYPTSGDYNEQFF. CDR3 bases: TGTGCCAGCAGTTACCCGACTAGCGGGGATTACAATGAGCAGTTCTTC.

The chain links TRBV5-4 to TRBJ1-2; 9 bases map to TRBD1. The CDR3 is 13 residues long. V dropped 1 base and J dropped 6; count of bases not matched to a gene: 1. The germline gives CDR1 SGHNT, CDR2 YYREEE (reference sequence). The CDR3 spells CASSLRTGDGYTF. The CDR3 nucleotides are TGTGCCAGCAGCTTGAGGACAGGGGATGGCTACACCTTC.

In DNA, the CDR3 is TGTGCCAGTAGTATTAATCACGGGGGGTTTTATGAGCAGTTCTTC. Its translation: CASSINHGGFYEQFF. The chain has TRBV19 and TRBJ2-1; 7 bases align to TRBD2. V lost 3 bases and J lost 8; bases outside the gene matches: 10. The CDR3 has 15 amino acids. Germline V lookup: CDR1 LNHDA, CDR2 SQIVND (reference sequence).

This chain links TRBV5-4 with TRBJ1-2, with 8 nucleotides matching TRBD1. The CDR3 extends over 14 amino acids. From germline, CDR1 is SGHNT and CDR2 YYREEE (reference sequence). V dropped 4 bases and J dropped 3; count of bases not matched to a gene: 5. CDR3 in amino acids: CASSRDRGDYGYTF. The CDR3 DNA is TGTGCCAGCAGCCGTGACAGGGGCGACTATGGCTACACCTTC. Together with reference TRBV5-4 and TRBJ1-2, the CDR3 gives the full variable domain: ETGVTQSPTHLIKTRGQQVTLRCSSQSGHNTVSWYQQALGQGPQFIFQYYREEENGRGNFPPRFSGLQFPNYSSELNVNALELDDSALYLCASSRDRGDYGYTFGSGTRLTVV.

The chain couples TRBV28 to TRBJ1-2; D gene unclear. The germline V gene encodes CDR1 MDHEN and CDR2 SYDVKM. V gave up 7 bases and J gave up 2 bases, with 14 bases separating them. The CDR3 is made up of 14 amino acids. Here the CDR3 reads CASTFRAANYGYTF. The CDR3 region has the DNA TGTGCCAGCACATTCCGGGCGGCGAACTATGGCTACACCTTC.

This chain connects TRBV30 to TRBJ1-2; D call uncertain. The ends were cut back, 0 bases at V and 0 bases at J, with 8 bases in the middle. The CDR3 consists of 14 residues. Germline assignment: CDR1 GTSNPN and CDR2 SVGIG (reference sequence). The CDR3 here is CAWSVLPTNYGYTF. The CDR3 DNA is TGTGCCTGGAGTGTACTACCGACTAACTATGGCTACACCTTC.

The CDR3 here is CASSIQLDYGYTF. The CDR3, as DNA: TGTGCCAGCAGCATACAGTTAGACTATGGCTACACCTTC. V gene TRBV6-5 combines with J gene TRBJ1-2; D is ambiguous. The length of the CDR3 is 13 residues. Trimming took off 6 bases at V and 3 bases at J, with 11 bases between the two ends. CDR1 MNHEY and CDR2 SVGAGI come from the germline V gene.

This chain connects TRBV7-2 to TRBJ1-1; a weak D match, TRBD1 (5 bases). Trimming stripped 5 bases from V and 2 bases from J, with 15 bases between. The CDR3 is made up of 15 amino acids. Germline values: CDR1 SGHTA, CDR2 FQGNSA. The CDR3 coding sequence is TGTGCCAGCAGCGTCCGGGACCCACGCAACACTGAAGCTTTCTTT. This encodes CASSVRDPRNTEAFF.

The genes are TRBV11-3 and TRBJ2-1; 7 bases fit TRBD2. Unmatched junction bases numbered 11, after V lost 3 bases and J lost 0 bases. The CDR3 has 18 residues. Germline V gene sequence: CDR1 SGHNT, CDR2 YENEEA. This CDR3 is CASSLGGVRRGSYNEQFF. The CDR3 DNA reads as TGTGCCAGCAGCTTGGGAGGGGTTCGGCGGGGCTCCTACAATGAGCAGTTCTTC.

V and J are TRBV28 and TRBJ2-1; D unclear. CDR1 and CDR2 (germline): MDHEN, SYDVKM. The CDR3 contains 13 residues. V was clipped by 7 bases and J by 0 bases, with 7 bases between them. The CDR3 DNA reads TGTGCCAGCACTGGCTCCTCCTACAATGAGCAGTTCTTC. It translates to CASTGSSYNEQFF.

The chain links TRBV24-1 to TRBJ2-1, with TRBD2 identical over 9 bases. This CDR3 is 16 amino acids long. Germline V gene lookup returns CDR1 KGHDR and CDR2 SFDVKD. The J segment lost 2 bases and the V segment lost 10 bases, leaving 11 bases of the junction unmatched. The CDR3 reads CATAGTSNGPYNEQFF. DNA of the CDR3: TGTGCCACGGCCGGGACTAGCAACGGCCCCTACAATGAGCAGTTCTTC.

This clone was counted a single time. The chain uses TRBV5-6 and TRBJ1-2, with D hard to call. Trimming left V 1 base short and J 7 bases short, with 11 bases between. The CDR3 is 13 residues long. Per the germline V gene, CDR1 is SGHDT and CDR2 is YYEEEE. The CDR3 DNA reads TGTGCCAGCAGCTTGCTCCGATCCGGTGGCTACACCTTC. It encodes CASSLLRSGGYTF.

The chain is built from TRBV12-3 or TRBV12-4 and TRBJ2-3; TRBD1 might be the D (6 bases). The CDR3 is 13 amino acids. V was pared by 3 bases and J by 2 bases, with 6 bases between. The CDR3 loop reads CASSLGHTDTQYF. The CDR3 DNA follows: TGTGCCAGCAGTTTGGGACACACAGATACGCAGTATTTT.

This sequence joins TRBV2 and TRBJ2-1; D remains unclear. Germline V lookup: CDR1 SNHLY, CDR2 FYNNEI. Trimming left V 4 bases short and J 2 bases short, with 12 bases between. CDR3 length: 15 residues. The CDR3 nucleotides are TGTGCCAGCAGTGTAACAGACTCAGCCTACAATGAGCAGTTCTTC. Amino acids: CASSVTDSAYNEQFF.

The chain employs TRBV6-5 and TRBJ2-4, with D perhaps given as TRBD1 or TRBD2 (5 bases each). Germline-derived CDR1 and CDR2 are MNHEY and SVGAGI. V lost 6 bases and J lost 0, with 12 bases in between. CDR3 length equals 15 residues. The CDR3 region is CASSPGGGAKNIQYF. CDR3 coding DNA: TGTGCCAGCAGCCCCGGTGGGGGAGCCAAAAACATTCAGTACTTC.

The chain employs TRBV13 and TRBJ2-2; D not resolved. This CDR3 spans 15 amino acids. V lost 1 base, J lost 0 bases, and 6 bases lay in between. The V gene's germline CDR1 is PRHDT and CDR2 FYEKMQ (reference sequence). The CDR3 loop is CASSLALANTGELFF. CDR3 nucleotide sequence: TGTGCCAGCAGCTTAGCACTCGCGAACACCGGGGAGCTGTTTTTT.

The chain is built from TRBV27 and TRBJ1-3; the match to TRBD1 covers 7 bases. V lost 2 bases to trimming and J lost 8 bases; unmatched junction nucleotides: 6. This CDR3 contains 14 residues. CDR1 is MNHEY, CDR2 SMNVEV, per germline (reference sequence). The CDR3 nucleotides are TGTGCCAGCAGTTTACGGCAGGGGGGAGACACCATATATTTT. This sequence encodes CASSLRQGGDTIYF.

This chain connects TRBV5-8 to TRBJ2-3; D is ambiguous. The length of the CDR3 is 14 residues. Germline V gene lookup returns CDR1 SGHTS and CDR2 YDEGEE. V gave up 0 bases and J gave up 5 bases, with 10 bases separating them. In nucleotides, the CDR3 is TGTGCCAGCAGCTTGGCCCAGGCAGGAGATACGCAGTATTTT. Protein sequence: CASSLAQAGDTQYF.